Below are 16 T cell receptor beta chains sequenced from a single sample in a study of long-term antiretroviral therapy in people with HIV. This was the immunoSEQ v3.0 assay at survey level. Produced via immunoSEQ multiplex PCR; TCRdb's table is partial and in-frame only. The profile covers tens of thousands of clones, with 75% to 90% appearing a single time and roughly 3.9% taken by the ten largest. This specimen was unsorted PBMCs, taken just before starting antiretroviral therapy. Receptors were obtained from a woman between 18 and 30 years old with HIV.

The chain uses TRBV7-2 and TRBJ2-3; possible D gene TRBD1, 5 bases. The germline V gene has CDR1 SGHTA and CDR2 FQGNSA. The CDR3 is 14 residues long. V lost 0 bases and J 1 base, leaving 5 bases between the germline ends. This CDR3 is CASSLAQGTDTQYF. DNA of the CDR3: TGTGCCAGCAGCTTAGCACAGGGCACAGATACGCAGTATTTT.

The V and J genes are TRBV27 and TRBJ1-4; D is undetermined. Per the germline V gene, CDR1 is MNHEY and CDR2 is SMNVEV (reference sequence). CDR3 length equals 15 residues. Deletions cut 9 bases from V and 3 bases from J, with 17 bases between. Written as DNA, the CDR3 is TGTGCCAGTACCGCCCGGCAGATAGCTAATGAAAAACTGTTTTTT. Encoded protein: CASTARQIANEKLFF.

A single count supports this clone. This chain joins TRBV2 and TRBJ2-3, with 10 bases fitting TRBD2. Germline lookup yields CDR1 SNHLY and CDR2 FYNNEI. Trimming removed 10 bases from V and 4 bases from J; junction bases left unmatched: 17. CDR3 length: 17 residues. The CDR3 reads CAILSGASGGRPDTQYF. DNA for the CDR3: TGTGCCATCCTCTCGGGGGCTAGCGGGGGACGACCAGATACGCAGTATTTT.

This clone was seen only once. This sequence joins TRBV25-1 and TRBJ2-1, with TRBD2 matching 13 bases. The CDR3 length is 18 residues. Per the germline V gene, CDR1 is MGHDK and CDR2 is SYGVNS. The V segment lost 1 base and the J segment 8 bases; nucleotides outside the gene matches: 11. CDR3 residues: CASSESLGGLAGEYEQFF. The CDR3 DNA is TGTGCCAGCAGTGAATCTTTAGGCGGACTAGCGGGAGAATATGAGCAGTTCTTC.

V and J are TRBV4-2 and TRBJ2-7, with 8 bases matching TRBD1. Germline V gene data show CDR1 as LGHNA and CDR2 as YNFKEQ. This CDR3 contains 18 residues. V lost 3 bases, J lost 1 base, and 14 bases stayed unmatched. The CDR3 spells CASSHPRAGQVSSYEQYF. The DNA for the CDR3 is TGTGCCAGCAGCCATCCACGGGCGGGACAGGTCTCGTCCTACGAGCAGTACTTC.

This clone has a single count. The CDR3 nucleotides are TGTGCCAGCTCACCCTCACACAAATCAACAGATACGCAGTATTTT. Translated: CASSPSHKSTDTQYF. The chain joins TRBV18 to TRBJ2-3; no clear D. CDR3 size: 15 residues. The V end was cut by 3 bases, the J end by 3 bases, with 13 bases between. CDR1 and CDR2 from the germline V gene are KGHSH and LQKENI. Variable domain in full (rest from reference TRBV18 and TRBJ2-3): NAGVMQNPRHLVRRRGQEARLRCSPMKGHSHVYWYRQLPEEGLKFMVYLQKENIIDESGMPKERFSAEFPKEGPSILRIQQVVRGDSAAYFCASSPSHKSTDTQYFGPGTRLTVL.

The chain combines TRBV18 with TRBJ1-2, with a tentative D call TRBD1 (5 bases). The CDR3 spans 14 residues. The germline gives CDR1 KGHSH, CDR2 LQKENI. Trimming removed 2 bases at V and 6 bases at J, with 13 bases between. The CDR3 DNA is TGTGCCAGCTCACCATCGGGGCAAAAGGATGGCTACACCTTC. It codes for CASSPSGQKDGYTF.

The chain recombines TRBV6-6 with TRBJ2-3; perhaps TRBD1 as D (5 bases). Between the trimmed V and J ends, which lost 6 bases and 0 bases, there was a span of 13 bases. The CDR3 has 15 residues. Germline V lookup: CDR1 MNHNY, CDR2 SVGAGI (reference sequence). The CDR3 loop reads CASRGIGASTDTQYF. As DNA, the CDR3 is TGTGCCAGCAGAGGTATAGGGGCTAGCACAGATACGCAGTATTTT.

V usage is TRBV5-4 and J usage is TRBJ1-4, with D possibly being TRBD1 (6 bases). The V end was cut by 10 bases, the J end by 8 bases, with 21 bases between. The germline gives CDR1 SGHNT, CDR2 YYREEE (reference sequence). This CDR3 is 14 amino acids long. The CDR3 DNA reads TGTGCCGCGTCGTCAAAGGGGGGGATGGAAAAACTGTTTTTT. Its protein product is CAASSKGGMEKLFF.

This clone was counted a single time. This chain links TRBV20-1 with TRBJ2-7; D possibly corresponds to TRBD1 (6 bases). The length of the CDR3 is 11 residues. V lost 3 bases and J 7 bases, leaving 10 bases between the germline ends. Germline assignment: CDR1 DFQATT and CDR2 SNEGSKA (reference sequence). The CDR3 sequence is CSARRQVEQYF. In DNA form, the CDR3 reads TGCAGTGCTAGGAGACAGGTGGAGCAGTACTTC.

This CDR3 is CASSLNGAGANEQFF. DNA of the CDR3: TGTGCCAGCAGCTTAAACGGAGCGGGAGCCAATGAGCAGTTCTTC. This chain uses TRBV7-3 with TRBJ2-1; TRBD2 agrees at 8 bases. Per the germline V gene, CDR1 is SGHTA and CDR2 is FQGTGA. With V trimmed by 1 base and J by 6 bases, 5 bases remained unmatched. The CDR3 loop spans 15 amino acids.

The chain has TRBV9 and TRBJ2-2; D gene uncertain. The CDR3 is made up of 17 amino acids. Germline V gives CDR1 SGDLS, CDR2 YYNGEE. V shed 6 bases and J shed 0 bases, with 18 bases lying between them. This CDR3 reads CASTTPLYDSNTGELFF. The CDR3 DNA is TGTGCCAGCACCACCCCCTTGTACGATTCGAACACCGGGGAGCTGTTTTTT.

J is TRBJ1-2 and V is TRBV5-1; no definite D call. Trimming took 3 bases from V and 4 from J, leaving 13 bases between them. Germline CDR1 is SGHRS and CDR2 is YFSETQ. The CDR3 has 14 amino acids. The CDR3 bases are TGCGCCAGCAGCTCCGAGCAAAGTGGCTATGGCTACACCTTC. It encodes CASSSEQSGYGYTF.

This clone appeared a single time. The gene calls are TRBV21-1 and TRBJ2-3; TRBD2, as called in the table, went unchecked against the DNA. TRBV21-1 has pseudogene status. CDR3 length equals 15 residues. The chain's CDR3 is CATFPLAENTDTQYF. Written as DNA, the CDR3 is TGTGCCACCTTCCCCTTAGCGGAAAACACAGATACGCAGTATTTT.

V gene TRBV11-3 combines with J gene TRBJ2-1, with D perhaps TRBD2 (6 bases). The germline V and J ends were trimmed by 2 bases and 1 base, with 9 bases remaining between them. The germline V gene has CDR1 SGHNT and CDR2 YENEEA. The CDR3 spans 15 residues. The CDR3 nucleotides are TGTGCCAGCAGCTTATTCAGCGGGTCCTACAATGAGCAGTTCTTC. This translates into CASSLFSGSYNEQFF. Full variable domain (rest looked up from reference TRBV11-3 and TRBJ2-1): EAGVVQSPRYKIIEKKQPVAFWCNPISGHNTLYWYLQNLGQGPELLIRYENEEAVDDSQLPKDRFSAERLKGVDSTLKIQPAELGDSAVYLCASSLFSGSYNEQFFGPGTRLTVL.

The rearrangement uses TRBV28 and TRBJ1-5; no firm D call. The germline gives CDR1 MDHEN, CDR2 SYDVKM. Trimming took 5 bases from V and 6 from J, leaving 17 bases between them. This CDR3 has 15 amino acids. CDR3 residues: CASSPPGIERQPQHF. CDR3 coding DNA: TGTGCCAGCAGTCCCCCGGGCATCGAACGTCAGCCCCAGCATTTT.